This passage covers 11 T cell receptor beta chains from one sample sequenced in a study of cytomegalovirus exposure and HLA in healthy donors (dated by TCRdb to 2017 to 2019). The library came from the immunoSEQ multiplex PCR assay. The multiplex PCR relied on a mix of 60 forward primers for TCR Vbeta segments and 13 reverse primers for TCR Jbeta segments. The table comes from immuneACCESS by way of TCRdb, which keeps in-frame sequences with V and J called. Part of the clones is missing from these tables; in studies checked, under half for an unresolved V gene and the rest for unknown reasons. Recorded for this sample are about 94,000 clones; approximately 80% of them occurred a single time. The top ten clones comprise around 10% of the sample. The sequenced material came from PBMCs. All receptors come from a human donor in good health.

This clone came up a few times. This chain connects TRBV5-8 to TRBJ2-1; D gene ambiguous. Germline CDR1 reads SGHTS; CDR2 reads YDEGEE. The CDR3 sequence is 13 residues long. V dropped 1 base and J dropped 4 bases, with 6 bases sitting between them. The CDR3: CASSLLTYNEQFF. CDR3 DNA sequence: TGTGCCAGCAGCTTGCTAACGTACAATGAGCAGTTCTTC. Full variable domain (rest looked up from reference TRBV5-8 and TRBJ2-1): EAGVTQSPTHLIKTRGQQATLRCSPISGHTSVYWYQQALGLGLQFLLWYDEGEERNRGNFPPRFSGRQFPNYSSELNVNALELEDSALYLCASSLLTYNEQFFGPGTRLTVL.

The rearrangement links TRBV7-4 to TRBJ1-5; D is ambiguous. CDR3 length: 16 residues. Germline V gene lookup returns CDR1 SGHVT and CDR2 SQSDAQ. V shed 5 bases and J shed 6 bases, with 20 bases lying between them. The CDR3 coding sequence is TGTGCCAGCAGCCCCACCCCGGCGGTCGCCAGTCAGCCCCAGCATTTT. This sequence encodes CASSPTPAVASQPQHF.

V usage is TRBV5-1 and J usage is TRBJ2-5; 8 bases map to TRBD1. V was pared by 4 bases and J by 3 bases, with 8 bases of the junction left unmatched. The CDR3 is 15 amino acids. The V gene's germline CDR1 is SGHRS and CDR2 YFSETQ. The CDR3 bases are TGCGCCAGCAGCGCCGCGACAGGGGCAGAAGAGACCCAGTACTTC. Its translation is CASSAATGAEETQYF.

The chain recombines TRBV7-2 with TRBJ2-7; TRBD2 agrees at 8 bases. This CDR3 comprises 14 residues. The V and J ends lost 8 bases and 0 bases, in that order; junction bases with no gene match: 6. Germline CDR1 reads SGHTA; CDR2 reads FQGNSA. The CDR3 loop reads CASRPAGASYEQYF. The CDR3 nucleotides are TGTGCCAGCCGGCCAGCGGGAGCCTCCTACGAGCAGTACTTC.

CDR3 region: CASSRGQGNEKLFF. The CDR3 DNA follows: TGTGCCAGCAGCCGAGGACAGGGTAATGAAAAACTGTTTTTT. This chain links TRBV7-9 with TRBJ1-4; TRBD1 aligns across 8 bases. Germline values: CDR1 SEHNR, CDR2 FQNEAQ (reference sequence). The CDR3 contains 14 residues. V was clipped by 5 bases and J by 4 bases; unmatched bases: 3. The whole variable domain, filled in from reference TRBV7-9 and TRBJ1-4, reads DTGVSQNPRHKITKRGQNVTFRCDPISEHNRLYWYRQTLGQGPEFLTYFQNEAQLEKSRLLSDRFSAERPKGSFSTLEIQRTEQGDSAMYLCASSRGQGNEKLFFGSGTQLSVL.

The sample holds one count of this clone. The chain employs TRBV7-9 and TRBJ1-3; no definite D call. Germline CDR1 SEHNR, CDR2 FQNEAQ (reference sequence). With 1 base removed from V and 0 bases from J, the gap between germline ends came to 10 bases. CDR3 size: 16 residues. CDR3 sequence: CASSLGGQFSGNTIYF. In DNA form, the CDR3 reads TGTGCCAGCAGCTTAGGAGGGCAGTTCTCTGGAAACACCATATATTTT.

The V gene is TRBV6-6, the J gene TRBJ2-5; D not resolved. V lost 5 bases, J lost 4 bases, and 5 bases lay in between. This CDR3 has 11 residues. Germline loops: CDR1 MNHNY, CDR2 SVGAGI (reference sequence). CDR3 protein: CASSRGETQYF. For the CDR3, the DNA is TGTGCCAGCAGTCGAGGAGAGACCCAGTACTTC.

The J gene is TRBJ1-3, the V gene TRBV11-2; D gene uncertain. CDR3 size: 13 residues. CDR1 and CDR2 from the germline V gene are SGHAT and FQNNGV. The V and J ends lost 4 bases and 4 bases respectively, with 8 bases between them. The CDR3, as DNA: TGTGCCAGCAGCTCTCCCAGGGGAAACACCATATATTTT. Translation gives CASSSPRGNTIYF.

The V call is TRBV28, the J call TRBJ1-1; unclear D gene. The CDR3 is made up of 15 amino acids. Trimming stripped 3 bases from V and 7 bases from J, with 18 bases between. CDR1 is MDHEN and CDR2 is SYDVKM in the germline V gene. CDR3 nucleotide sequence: TGTGCCAGCAGTTTGCCCACCGGGAGCTTTAGTGAAGCTTTCTTT. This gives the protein CASSLPTGSFSEAFF.

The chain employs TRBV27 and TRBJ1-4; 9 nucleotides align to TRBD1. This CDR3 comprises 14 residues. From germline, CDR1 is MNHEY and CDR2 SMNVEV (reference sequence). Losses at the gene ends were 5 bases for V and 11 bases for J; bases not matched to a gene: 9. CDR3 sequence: CASSPSGQGRKLFF. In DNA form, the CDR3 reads TGTGCCAGCAGTCCCTCGGGACAGGGTAGGAAACTGTTTTTT.

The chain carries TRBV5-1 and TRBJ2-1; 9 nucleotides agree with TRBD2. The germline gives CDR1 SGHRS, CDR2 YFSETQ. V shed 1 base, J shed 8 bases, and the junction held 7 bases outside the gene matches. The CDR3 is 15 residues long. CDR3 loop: CASSLSAGGPYEQFF. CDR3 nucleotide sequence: TGCGCCAGCAGCTTGTCCGCGGGGGGGCCCTATGAGCAGTTCTTC.